A single TCR beta chain is shown here with its context. This entry is derived from a study of technical replicates of blood from a handful of donors. The V gene lost 7 bases and the J gene lost 5 bases, with 18 bases spanning the gap. The CDR3 has 14 amino acids. CDR1 is SGHVS, CDR2 FQNEAQ, per germline. Sequencing used immunoSEQ multiplex PCR; TCRdb keeps in-frame clones, though not all of them. The sample includes 60,000 to 85,000 clones, around nine tenths of them seen just once. Sequenced input: T cells isolated from PBMCs. This receptor was obtained from a human donor in good health. V and J are TRBV7-8 and TRBJ2-7, with D perhaps TRBD2 (6 bases). CDR3 region: CASTPGLQAHEQYF. The CDR3, as DNA: TGTGCCAGCACACCGGGACTCCAAGCCCACGAGCAGTACTTC.